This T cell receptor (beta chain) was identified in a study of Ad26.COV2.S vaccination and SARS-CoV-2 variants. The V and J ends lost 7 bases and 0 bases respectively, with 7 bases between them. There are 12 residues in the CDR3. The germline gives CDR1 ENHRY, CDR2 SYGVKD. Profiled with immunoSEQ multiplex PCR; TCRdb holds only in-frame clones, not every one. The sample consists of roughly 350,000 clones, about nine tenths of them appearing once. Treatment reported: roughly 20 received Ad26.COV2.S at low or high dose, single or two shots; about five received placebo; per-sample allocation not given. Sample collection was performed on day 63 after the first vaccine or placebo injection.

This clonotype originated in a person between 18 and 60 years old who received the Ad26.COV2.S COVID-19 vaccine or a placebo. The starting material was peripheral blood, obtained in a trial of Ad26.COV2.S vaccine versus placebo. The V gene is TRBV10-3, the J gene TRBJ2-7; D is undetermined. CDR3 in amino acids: CAIIGPSYEQYF. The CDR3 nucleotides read TGTGCCATCATCGGACCCTCCTACGAGCAGTACTTC.